This T cell receptor beta chain was captured by sequencing in a study of CXCR3-negative and CXCR3-positive naive CD8 T cells. Whole-study results and caveats: Similar TRBV-TRBJ usage characterized naive CXCR3-negative and CXCR3-positive cells; memory cells differed. Naive CXCR3-positive cells had TRB CDR3s more hydrophobic than those of CXCR3-negative naive cells.

The TRB cDNA libraries were prepared by 5' RACE with UMI labels. TCRdb reworked the 5' RACE reads into one entry per CDR3 protein, no DNA. The sample totals around 60,000 distinct CDR3 sequences; its top ten clones hold around 0.8%. Of note for this clonotype: Its antigen is not known.

CDR1 and CDR2 (germline): SGHKS, YYEKEE (reference sequence). The CDR3 is 14 residues long. The specimen was naive CXCR3+ CD8+ T cells from blood. Subset denoted: CD45RO-CCR7+CD27+CD95- naive CD8+ T cells expressing CXCR3 (TNR3+). The TCR comes from a human donor in good health. Some clones in this sample may be carry-over from other donors' samples. The gene calls are TRBV5-5 and TRBJ1-1; lacking DNA, the TRBD1 call made by TCRdb goes unchecked. CDR3 residues: CASSLTGMNTEAFF.